One sample yielded the 17 T cell receptor beta chains listed below, sequenced in a study of Ad26.COV2.S vaccination and SARS-CoV-2 variants. Treatment denoted: some 19 received Ad26.COV2.S at low or high dose, single or two shots; five or six received placebo; per-sample allocation not given. Sampling was done on day 63 after the first vaccine or placebo injection. TCRdb's table, derived via immunoSEQ multiplex PCR, lists solely in-frame clones and lacks some. The data contain about 400,000 clones, approximately 86% of them seen just once; the ten biggest clones take up under 4%. The sample was peripheral blood, taken in a trial of Ad26.COV2.S vaccine versus placebo. These receptors originate from a person between 18 and 59 years old who received the Ad26.COV2.S COVID-19 vaccine or a placebo.

This chain uses TRBV10-2 with TRBJ2-2; 10 positions match TRBD1. Germline CDR1 reads WSHSY; CDR2 reads SAAADI. This CDR3 is built from 16 residues. Losses at the gene ends were 7 bases for V and 5 bases for J; bases not matched to a gene: 10. CDR3 protein: CASINEPGQGTGELFF. The CDR3 DNA is TGCGCCAGCATTAACGAGCCGGGACAGGGGACCGGGGAGCTGTTTTTT.

The chain links TRBV6-5 to TRBJ1-6; 8 bases are shared with TRBD1. The CDR3 runs 15 residues. Germline values: CDR1 MNHEY, CDR2 SVGAGI. The ends lost 6 bases at V and 3 bases at J; junction bases unmatched: 4. CDR3 sequence (DNA): TGTGCCAGCAGAACAGGGGGAAGCTATAATTCACCCCTCCACTTT. This sequence encodes CASRTGGSYNSPLHF.

The CDR3 sequence: CASSRAAGEYNEQFF. The CDR3 DNA reads TGCGCCAGCAGCCGAGCAGCGGGGGAGTACAATGAGCAGTTCTTC. The chain joins TRBV4-3 to TRBJ2-1; 8 bases map to TRBD2. This CDR3 is 15 amino acids long. Germline CDR1 and CDR2: LGHNA and YSLEER. J lost 4 bases, V lost 4 bases, and 6 bases had no gene match.

The V gene is TRBV3-1 (or the pseudogene TRBV3-2), the J gene TRBJ1-5, with D perhaps TRBD1 (5 bases). The germline gives CDR1 LGHDT, CDR2 YNNKEL (reference sequence). V was cut by 4 bases and J by 4 bases, with 14 bases left in between. The CDR3 has 15 amino acids. As DNA, the CDR3 is TGTGCCAGCAGCCCGACGGGCAGGGTGAATCAGCCCCAGCATTTT. It yields the protein CASSPTGRVNQPQHF.

This sequence joins TRBV7-9 and TRBJ1-1, with D tentatively TRBD1 (6 bases). This CDR3 is built from 15 residues. CDR1 is SEHNR, CDR2 FQNEAQ, per germline (reference sequence). V lost 6 bases and J 1 base, leaving 15 bases between the germline ends. CDR3 DNA: TGTGCCAGCAGTCAGGACAGCCTTAAGAACACTGAAGCTTTCTTT. Translated, it gives CASSQDSLKNTEAFF.

The rearrangement links TRBV2 to TRBJ2-5; D possibly corresponds to TRBD2 (7 bases). The CDR3 covers 16 residues. Germline loops: CDR1 SNHLY, CDR2 FYNNEI. V gave up 4 bases and J gave up 1 base, with 16 bases separating them. The CDR3 sequence is CASSAGAGDGQETQYF. In nucleotides, the CDR3 is TGTGCCAGCAGTGCGGGGGCGGGGGATGGCCAAGAGACCCAGTACTTC. Full variable domain (missing parts from reference TRBV2 and TRBJ2-5): EPEVTQTPSHQVTQMGQEVILRCVPISNHLYFYWYRQILGQKVEFLVSFYNNEISEKSEIFDDQFSVERPDGSNFTLKIRSTKLEDSAMYFCASSAGAGDGQETQYFGPGTRLLVL.

This chain joins TRBV7-9 and TRBJ2-3, with a weak D call TRBD2 (5 bases). The CDR3 contains 14 residues. V lost 4 bases, J lost 5 bases, and 13 bases lay in between. Germline CDR1 SEHNR, CDR2 FQNEAQ (reference sequence). CDR3 nucleotide sequence: TGTGCCAGCAGCTACGCTGTAGGACTAGATACGCAGTATTTT. It codes for CASSYAVGLDTQYF. Together with reference TRBV7-9 and TRBJ2-3, the CDR3 gives the full variable domain: DTGVSQNPRHKITKRGQNVTFRCDPISEHNRLYWYRQTLGQGPEFLTYFQNEAQLEKSRLLSDRFSAERPKGSFSTLEIQRTEQGDSAMYLCASSYAVGLDTQYFGPGTRLTVL.

This clone has a single count. This chain uses TRBV2 with TRBJ2-5; TRBD2 agrees at 16 bases. This CDR3 has 18 amino acids. Losses at the gene ends were 4 bases for V and 5 bases for J; bases not matched to a gene: 10. Germline CDR1 reads SNHLY; CDR2 reads FYNNEI. CDR3 residues: CASSAGTSGGVGEETQYF. The CDR3 DNA follows: TGTGCCAGCAGTGCCGGGACTAGCGGGGGGGTAGGCGAGGAGACCCAGTACTTC.

V usage is TRBV5-1 and J usage is TRBJ2-2, with D tentatively TRBD2 (5 bases). V lost 3 bases and J 7 bases, leaving 7 bases between the germline ends. Per the germline V gene, CDR1 is SGHRS and CDR2 is YFSETQ. The CDR3 totals 12 residues. CDR3 bases: TGCGCCAGCAGCTACCGGGACGGGGAGCTGTTTTTT. Residues: CASSYRDGELFF.

The chain recombines TRBV3-1 (or the pseudogene TRBV3-2) with TRBJ2-5, with TRBD2 as a possible D gene (6 bases). The CDR3 contains 14 residues. CDR1 and CDR2 from the germline V gene are LGHDT and YNNKEL (reference sequence). Trimming removed 4 bases at V and 3 bases at J, with 12 bases between. In DNA form, the CDR3 reads TGTGCCAGCAGCCCTGGAGGGTATGAAGAGACCCAGTACTTC. It codes for CASSPGGYEETQYF.

The chain recombines TRBV7-6 with TRBJ2-3; TRBD2 aligns across 8 bases. Germline V lookup: CDR1 SGHVS, CDR2 FNYEAQ. V gave up 0 bases and J gave up 8 bases; unmatched junction bases: 7. The CDR3 spans 15 residues. The CDR3 coding sequence is TGTGCCAGCAGCTTAGCGCAGAGTAGCGGGGTTACGCAGTATTTT. Encoded protein: CASSLAQSSGVTQYF.

The chain recombines TRBV11-2 with TRBJ1-5, with D perhaps matching TRBD1 (5 bases). Germline V CDR1 and CDR2: SGHAT, FQNNGV. With 4 bases removed from V and 5 bases from J, the gap between germline ends came to 9 bases. This CDR3 region has 13 residues. The DNA for the CDR3 is TGTGCCAGCAGCTCAGACAGAGATCAGCCCCAGCATTTT. This codes for CASSSDRDQPQHF.

The chain couples TRBV5-6 to TRBJ2-7, with 14 bases identical to TRBD2. Germline CDR1 and CDR2: SGHDT and YYEEEE. V gave up 2 bases and J gave up 3 bases; unmatched junction bases: 1. This CDR3 contains 15 residues. The CDR3 region is CASSFGTSGGYEQYF. CDR3 bases: TGTGCCAGCAGCTTTGGGACTAGCGGGGGCTACGAGCAGTACTTC.

V and J are TRBV6-5 and TRBJ1-1, with D tentatively TRBD1 (5 bases). The CDR3 sequence is 15 residues long. CDR1 and CDR2 from the germline V gene are MNHEY and SVGAGI. Trimming took 6 bases from V and 1 from J, leaving 15 bases between them. The CDR3 loop is CASRAPTAQNTEAFF. The CDR3 DNA sequence: TGTGCCAGCAGAGCCCCGACAGCTCAGAACACTGAAGCTTTCTTT.

V and J are TRBV29-1 and TRBJ1-5, with a weak D call TRBD1 (5 bases). The CDR3 consists of 13 residues. Germline assignment: CDR1 SQVTM and CDR2 ANQGSEA. Trimming removed 6 bases at V and 7 bases at J, with 16 bases between. The CDR3 here is CSVSVGRDQPQHF. Here the CDR3 DNA reads TGCAGCGTGTCCGTGGGGCGCGACCAGCCCCAGCATTTT.

The chain employs TRBV5-4 and TRBJ1-4, with a tentative D call TRBD1 (6 bases). The V end was cut by 4 bases, the J end by 7 bases, with 14 bases between. Germline-derived CDR1 and CDR2 are SGHNT and YYREEE (reference sequence). The CDR3 has 14 residues. The CDR3 nucleotides read TGTGCCAGCAGCAAACAGGGTACGGGTGAAAAACTGTTTTTT. This gives the protein CASSKQGTGEKLFF.

This rearrangement joins TRBV11-3 to TRBJ1-1, with 7 bases identical to TRBD1. After removal of 6 bases from V and 3 bases from J, the junction contained 1 base not matched to a gene. Germline CDR1 reads SGHNT; CDR2 reads YENEEA. CDR3 length: 12 residues. In nucleotides, the CDR3 is TGTGCCAGCAGTCAGGGGGACACTGAAGCTTTCTTT. Amino acids: CASSQGDTEAFF.